The 30 T cell receptor beta chains below were found in one sample sequenced in a study of technical replicates of blood from several donors. Method: immunoSEQ multiplex PCR; TCRdb's copy keeps in-frame clones and lacks some. The sample has 50,000 to 75,000 clones, 80% to 95% seen once. Sequencing used PBMCs. These receptors were collected from a human donor in good health. Some clones in this sample may be carry-over from other donors' samples.

The chain couples TRBV9 to TRBJ2-3; a weak D match, TRBD2 (6 bases). The CDR3 sequence is 16 residues long. Germline CDR1 reads SGDLS; CDR2 reads YYNGEE. The V end lost 2 bases, the J end lost 0 bases, and 13 bases lay between the germline ends. The CDR3 region is CASSVRGSLSTDTQYF. CDR3 DNA: TGTGCCAGCAGCGTTCGGGGGTCTCTTAGCACAGATACGCAGTATTTT.

The V call is TRBV5-6, the J call TRBJ2-2, with 7 bases that match TRBD1. V was clipped by 4 bases and J by 3 bases; unmatched bases: 9. The CDR3 extends over 16 amino acids. Germline V lookup: CDR1 SGHDT, CDR2 YYEEEE. This CDR3 is CASSRVTGAYTGELFF. The CDR3 DNA reads TGTGCCAGCAGCAGGGTTACAGGGGCCTACACCGGGGAGCTGTTTTTT.

This chain links TRBV27 with TRBJ2-7; 10 positions agree with TRBD1. CDR1 and CDR2 (germline): MNHEY, SMNVEV (reference sequence). The CDR3 spans 15 residues. Trimming cost V 5 bases and J 3 bases; bases outside gene matches: 7. The CDR3 region is CASSQWTGGVYEQYF. CDR3 coding DNA: TGTGCCAGCAGTCAGTGGACAGGGGGGGTCTACGAGCAGTACTTC.

This sequence joins TRBV7-2 and TRBJ2-3; D may be TRBD2 (5 bases). In germline, CDR1 is SGHTA, CDR2 FQGNSA. The CDR3 has 16 amino acids. V lost 0 bases to trimming and J lost 5 bases, with 15 bases between them. For the CDR3, the DNA is TGTGCCAGCAGCTTAGCCCCTCGGCTAGCCGGAGATACGCAGTATTTT. It translates to CASSLAPRLAGDTQYF.

The chain recombines TRBV29-1 with TRBJ1-3, with D hard to call. V lost 5 bases and J lost 0, with 11 bases in between. The CDR3 consists of 14 residues. The germline V gene has CDR1 SQVTM and CDR2 ANQGSEA. The DNA of the CDR3 is TGCAGCGTTAAAGGACGGAGCTCTGGAAACACCATATATTTT. Its protein product is CSVKGRSSGNTIYF.

The sample holds one count of this clone. The CDR3 coding sequence is TGCGCCAGCAGCCCGCGCCCTAGCGGGAGCAGCACAGATACGCAGTATTTT. Protein product: CASSPRPSGSSTDTQYF. The V and J genes are TRBV5-1 and TRBJ2-3; TRBD2 matches 10 bases. CDR3 length: 17 residues. J was trimmed by 0 bases and V by 4 bases; bases with no gene match: 8. From germline, CDR1 is SGHRS and CDR2 YFSETQ.

The V call is TRBV7-2, the J call TRBJ1-4; D uncertain. V was trimmed by 1 base and J by 0 bases, leaving 6 bases between them. Germline V gene sequence: CDR1 SGHTA, CDR2 FQGNSA. The CDR3 spans 15 residues. CDR3 residues: CASSLERATNEKLFF. In nucleotides, the CDR3 is TGTGCCAGCAGCTTAGAGCGTGCAACTAATGAAAAACTGTTTTTT.

This clone was seen just once. This sequence joins TRBV2 and TRBJ2-7; TRBD2 matches at 12 bases. This CDR3 region has 14 residues. Germline V gives CDR1 SNHLY, CDR2 FYNNEI. Germline trimming cut 6 bases from V and 6 bases from J; bases unmatched to any gene: 6. The CDR3 bases are TGTGCCAGCAGGCCCCTAGCGGGAGGGCCCGAGCAGTACTTC. Amino acids: CASRPLAGGPEQYF.

This chain connects TRBV7-8 to TRBJ2-2; 8 bases align to TRBD1. The CDR3 contains 14 residues. The germline V gene encodes CDR1 SGHVS and CDR2 FQNEAQ. V was pared by 5 bases and J by 7 bases, with 6 bases of the junction left unmatched. Written as DNA, the CDR3 is TGTGCCAGCAGCCTCGACAGGGGCATCGGGGAGCTGTTTTTT. This sequence encodes CASSLDRGIGELFF.

V gene TRBV29-1 combines with J gene TRBJ1-1; D remains ambiguous. This CDR3 region has 11 residues. Trimming cost V 8 bases and J 5 bases, with 12 bases left between them. Germline V gives CDR1 SQVTM, CDR2 ANQGSEA. The CDR3 DNA is TGCAGCCAAAGAACGGGGACTGAAGCTTTCTTT. Its protein product is CSQRTGTEAFF.

The chain has TRBV15 and TRBJ2-7, with D unclear. The V and J ends lost 1 base and 3 bases respectively, with 7 bases between them. Germline V gene lookup returns CDR1 LNHNV and CDR2 YYDKDF (reference sequence). The CDR3 runs to 13 residues. The CDR3 region has the DNA TGTGCCACCAGCAGAGCCAGGTTCTACGAGCAGTACTTC. Residues: CATSRARFYEQYF.

V and J are TRBV30 and TRBJ2-2, with D possibly being TRBD2 (6 bases). The CDR3 is made up of 15 amino acids. The germline gives CDR1 GTSNPN, CDR2 SVGIG (reference sequence). V gave up 3 bases and J gave up 4 bases, with 15 bases separating them. The CDR3 loop is CAWSPGLSFTGELFF. Written as DNA, the CDR3 is TGTGCCTGGAGCCCGGGACTTTCCTTCACCGGGGAGCTGTTTTTT.

This chain connects TRBV2 to TRBJ2-7; D is ambiguous. Germline loops: CDR1 SNHLY, CDR2 FYNNEI. The length of the CDR3 is 13 residues. Between the trimmed V and J ends, which lost 4 bases and 6 bases, there was a span of 13 bases. The CDR3 is CASSGGGLSEQYF. For the CDR3, the DNA is TGTGCCAGCAGTGGAGGTGGCCTAAGCGAGCAGTACTTC.

Comment on this clone: Other DNA sequences from this sample encode an identical CDR3 as well. The V and J genes are TRBV5-1 and TRBJ1-2, with a weak D call TRBD1 (6 bases). The CDR3 is made up of 13 amino acids. V gave up 4 bases and J gave up 6 bases, with 13 bases separating them. Germline-derived CDR1 and CDR2 are SGHRS and YFSETQ. CDR3 amino acids: CASSVQGGDGYTF. CDR3 coding DNA: TGCGCCAGCAGCGTACAGGGTGGGGATGGCTACACCTTC.

The chain joins TRBV7-8 to TRBJ1-4; D uncertain. There are 17 residues in the CDR3. Germline CDR1 reads SGHVS; CDR2 reads FQNEAQ. V lost 1 base and J 0 bases, leaving 12 bases between the germline ends. In DNA form, the CDR3 reads TGTGCCAGCAGCTTAGGGCTTACAGTATCAACTAATGAAAAACTGTTTTTT. This codes for CASSLGLTVSTNEKLFF.

The chain joins TRBV5-1 to TRBJ1-2; 8 bases agree with TRBD1. Losses at the gene ends were 0 bases for V and 6 bases for J; bases not matched to a gene: 10. This CDR3 has 16 residues. Germline V lookup: CDR1 SGHRS, CDR2 YFSETQ. CDR3 protein: CASSLARSGGFNGYTF. In nucleotides, the CDR3 is TGCGCCAGCAGCTTGGCCAGGTCAGGGGGCTTTAATGGCTACACCTTC.

The chain combines TRBV6-5 with TRBJ1-2; TRBD1 agrees at 8 bases. The J segment lost 4 bases and the V segment lost 6 bases, leaving 7 bases of the junction unmatched. In germline, CDR1 is MNHEY, CDR2 SVGAGI. The CDR3 covers 14 residues. CDR3 in DNA: TGTGCCAGCAGGGTCCCCGGGACAGGCTATGGCTACACCTTC. It is translated as CASRVPGTGYGYTF.

The chain joins TRBV7-9 to TRBJ2-2, with 9 positions matching TRBD1. This CDR3 contains 16 residues. The V and J ends lost 2 bases and 6 bases, in that order; junction bases with no gene match: 7. Germline values: CDR1 SEHNR, CDR2 FQNEAQ (reference sequence). The CDR3 coding sequence is TGTGCCAGCAGCTTATTTGGGACAGGGACGTCCGGGGAGCTGTTTTTT. Translating it yields CASSLFGTGTSGELFF.

The sample holds one count of this clone. The chain carries TRBV7-9 and TRBJ2-5; 8 bases line up with TRBD2. The CDR3 sequence is 16 residues long. Germline-derived CDR1 and CDR2 are SEHNR and FQNEAQ (reference sequence). V lost 0 bases and J lost 2; bases outside the gene matches: 5. CDR3 nucleotides: TGTGCCAGCAGCTTAGCGGTCCTAGCGGGTCAAGAGACCCAGTACTTC. It codes for CASSLAVLAGQETQYF.

J is TRBJ2-7 and V is TRBV2; D might be TRBD1 (6 bases). The V gene lost 6 bases and the J gene lost 2 bases, with 8 bases spanning the gap. Germline lookup yields CDR1 SNHLY and CDR2 FYNNEI. The CDR3 extends over 12 amino acids. The CDR3 nucleotides read TGTGCCAGCAGAGGACAGACCTACGAGCAGTACTTC. Protein product: CASRGQTYEQYF.

This chain links TRBV30 with TRBJ1-1; D might be TRBD1 (5 bases). Looked up from germline, CDR1 is GTSNPN and CDR2 is SVGIG (reference sequence). V lost 2 bases, J lost 3 bases, and 13 bases lay in between. This CDR3 is built from 14 residues. The DNA for the CDR3 is TGTGCCTGGAGTTCCCTGGGGGGATACACTGAAGCTTTCTTT. Protein product: CAWSSLGGYTEAFF.

In its sample, this clone was seen once. DNA for the CDR3: TGCGCCAGCTCCGTAGGGACAGGGTACTACGAGCAGTACTTC. This sequence encodes CASSVGTGYYEQYF. The chain links TRBV5-1 to TRBJ2-7, with 9 bases identical to TRBD1. The junction had 8 bases not matched to a gene; V was cut back by 7 bases and J by 3 bases. Germline lookup yields CDR1 SGHRS and CDR2 YFSETQ. The CDR3 spans 14 residues.

V is TRBV29-1 and J is TRBJ2-5; perhaps TRBD2 as D (6 bases). This CDR3 is 11 amino acids long. Trimming removed 7 bases from V and 5 bases from J, with 11 bases in between. Germline V gene data show CDR1 as SQVTM and CDR2 as ANQGSEA. The CDR3 loop is CSGGRGETQYF. The DNA of the CDR3 is TGCAGCGGCGGGCGGGGCGAGACCCAGTACTTC.

V gene TRBV6-1 combines with J gene TRBJ2-7, with TRBD1 as a possible D gene (5 bases). This CDR3 contains 14 residues. The V gene lost 4 bases and the J gene lost 2 bases, with 12 bases spanning the gap. Germline CDR1 reads MNHNS; CDR2 reads SASEGT. This CDR3 is CASSVGGAAYEQYF. The CDR3 DNA is TGTGCCAGCAGTGTGGGTGGGGCAGCCTACGAGCAGTACTTC.

The rearrangement uses TRBV4-1 and TRBJ2-1; TRBD2 agrees at 10 bases. Germline-derived CDR1 and CDR2 are MGHRA and YSYEKL. The V segment lost 3 bases and the J segment 2 bases; nucleotides outside the gene matches: 4. The CDR3 consists of 16 residues. CDR3 sequence reads: CASSQGTSEPYNEQFF. The CDR3 coding sequence is TGCGCCAGCAGCCAGGGGACTAGCGAACCCTACAATGAGCAGTTCTTC.

The table lists this clone with a count of one. The chain employs TRBV11-3 and TRBJ1-1; D not certain. This CDR3 has 12 residues. Germline CDR1 is SGHNT and CDR2 is YENEEA. V lost 5 bases and J lost 6, with 10 bases in between. The DNA of the CDR3 is TGTGCCAGCAGCGTCGGGGTCTCTGAAGCTTTCTTT. It specifies CASSVGVSEAFF.

The V gene is TRBV27, the J gene TRBJ2-3, with a tentative D call TRBD2 (7 bases). V lost 7 bases and J lost 2, with 19 bases in between. CDR3 length: 16 residues. CDR1 MNHEY and CDR2 SMNVEV come from the germline V gene (reference sequence). CDR3 sequence: CASIEYGGGLTDTQYF. The CDR3 region has the DNA TGTGCCAGCATTGAATACGGCGGGGGCCTCACAGATACGCAGTATTTT.

The rearrangement links TRBV5-3 to TRBJ2-7, with 8 bases lining up with TRBD1. TRBV5-3 is marked as an open reading frame, function uncertain. CDR3 length: 13 residues. The trim removed 1 base at V and 7 bases at J, leaving 4 bases unmatched. CDR3: CARSLQGAEEQYF. The CDR3 nucleotides read TGTGCCAGAAGCTTGCAGGGGGCGGAAGAGCAGTACTTC.

The gene calls are TRBV6-5 and TRBJ1-4; 9 bases are a match to TRBD1. Trimming at V came to 5 bases and at J to 6 bases, leaving 7 bases not matched to a gene. This CDR3 contains 15 residues. CDR1 and CDR2 from the germline V gene are MNHEY and SVGAGI. The CDR3 region has the DNA TGTGCCAGCAGTCCTAACAGGGGGCAGGATGAAAAACTGTTTTTT. The encoded protein is CASSPNRGQDEKLFF.

The chain combines TRBV27 with TRBJ2-1, with D possibly TRBD2 on 5 matching bases. Trimming removed 8 bases at V and 0 bases at J, with 11 bases between. This CDR3 is 14 amino acids long. CDR1 is MNHEY, CDR2 SMNVEV, per germline (reference sequence). The CDR3 DNA sequence: TGTGCCAGCGCAGGCCGGGACTCCTACAATGAGCAGTTCTTC. It is translated as CASAGRDSYNEQFF.